These T cell receptor beta chains were read from a single sample in a study of shared clonotypes between healthy human individuals. Here immunoSEQ multiplex PCR was the method, and the copy in TCRdb shows in-frame clones only, minus some. The data contain hundreds of thousands of clones, just over 90% of them singletons. Sequences were obtained from naive CD8+ T cells sorted from blood. The source is a man in his thirties or forties in good health. The CDR3 runs from the conserved cysteine through the conserved F or W. The D gene is left open where the match is weak. Part of the rows lack a size; the others show once, few, many or a class for expanded clones.

clone size	D gene	J gene	V gene	CDR3 protein
-	-	TRBJ1-2	TRBV5-1	CASSLGPEQPYYGYTF
-	-	TRBJ2-1	TRBV16	CASSQLVIRHNEQFF
once	TRBD1	TRBJ2-1	TRBV28	CASSFSPTGGVDNEQFF
-	-	TRBJ1-3	TRBV28	CASSYLTGSYSGNTIYF
-	TRBD2	TRBJ2-7	TRBV27	CASSYGSGSGSYEQYF
-	-	TRBJ2-7	TRBV4-3	CASSQEKQGLILGEQYF
-	TRBD1	TRBJ2-3	TRBV29-1	CSANRGNTDTQYF
once	TRBD1	TRBJ2-5	TRBV4-2	CASSQTGGEETQYF
-	-	TRBJ2-1	TRBV7-9	CASSLSLNEQFF
once	TRBD1	TRBJ1-2	TRBV7-9	CASSLARQGAPSNYGYTF
-	-	TRBJ2-3	TRBV29-1	CSVEAPWGKDTQYF